This TCR beta chain was documented in a study of blood T cell repertoires in COVID-19. Assay used: immunoSEQ multiplex PCR; TCRdb lists only in-frame clones, some missing. The sample consists of 50,000 to 60,000 clones, around nine tenths of them appearing once. CDR1 is MNHEY and CDR2 is SMNVEV in the germline V gene (reference sequence). V was clipped by 2 bases and J by 4 bases, with 17 bases between them. The length of the CDR3 is 16 residues. The TCR was taken from a man in his sixties with active COVID-19. The rearrangement links TRBV27 to TRBJ1-1, with D possibly being TRBD1 (5 bases). What was sequenced was peripheral blood. In DNA form, the CDR3 reads TGTGCCAGCAGTTTAAAAAGGGCGATGGGGGGCACTGAAGCTTTCTTT. Translation gives CASSLKRAMGGTEAFF.